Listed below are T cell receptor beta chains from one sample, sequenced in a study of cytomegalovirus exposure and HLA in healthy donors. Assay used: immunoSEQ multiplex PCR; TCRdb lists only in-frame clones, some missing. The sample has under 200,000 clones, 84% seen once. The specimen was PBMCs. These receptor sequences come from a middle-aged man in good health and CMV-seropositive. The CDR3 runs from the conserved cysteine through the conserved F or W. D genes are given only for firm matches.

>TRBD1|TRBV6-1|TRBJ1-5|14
CASSPSGGSQPQHF
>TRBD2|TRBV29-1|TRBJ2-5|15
CSFSGLAGGLGTQYF
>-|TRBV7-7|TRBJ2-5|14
CASSPSGELETQYF
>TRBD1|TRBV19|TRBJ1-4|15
CASSRPGQQNEKLFF
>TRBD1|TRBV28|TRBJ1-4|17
CASSSGQDKLTNEKLFF
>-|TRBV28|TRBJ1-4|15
CASSGSTGSNEKLFF
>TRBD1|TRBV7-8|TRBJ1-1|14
CASSPGQGWTEAFF
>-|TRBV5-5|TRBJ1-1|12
CASSFQNTEAFF
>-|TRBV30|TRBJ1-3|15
CAWRAGFPSGNTIYF
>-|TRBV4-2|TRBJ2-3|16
CASSQDLAGQTDTQYF
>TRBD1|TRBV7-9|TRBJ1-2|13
CASSSGGYYGYTF
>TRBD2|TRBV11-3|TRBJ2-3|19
CASSRGATSGRTGTDTQYF
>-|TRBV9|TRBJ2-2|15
CASSAQGVTTGELFF
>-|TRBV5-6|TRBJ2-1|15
CASSLGARVENEQFF
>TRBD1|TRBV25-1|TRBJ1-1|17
CASSEPLGQGANTEAFF
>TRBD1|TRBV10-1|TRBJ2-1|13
CASSPDRYNEQFF
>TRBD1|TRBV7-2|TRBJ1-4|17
CASSLSGAGGKNEKLFF
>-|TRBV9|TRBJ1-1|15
CASSVGGRMNTEAFF
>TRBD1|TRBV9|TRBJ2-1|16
CASSVSRTGGYNEQFF
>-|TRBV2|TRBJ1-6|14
CASTRGRGNSPLHF
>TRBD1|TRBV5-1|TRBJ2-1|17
CASSLNPSGQGYNEQFF
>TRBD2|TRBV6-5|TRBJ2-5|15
CASSYYGGGKETQYF
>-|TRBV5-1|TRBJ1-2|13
CASSLVGVYGYTF
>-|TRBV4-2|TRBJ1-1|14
CASSQAGGGTEAFF
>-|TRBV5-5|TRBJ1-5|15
CASSTLQGSNQPQHF
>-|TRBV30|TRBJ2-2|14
CAWRGASRTGELFF
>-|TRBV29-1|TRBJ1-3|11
CSFRAGNTIYF